Below, 11 T cell receptor beta chains from the same sample are listed, as sequenced in a study of beta chain features in type 1 diabetes. Study-level findings and limits: There was a moderate but significant shortening of TCRB CDR3s in all four CD4+ subsets of Type 1 diabetes patients.

Isolated RNA was reverse transcribed in full, so expressed TCRB transcripts were sequenced. Some clones are missing from TCRdb's copy, which holds only in-frame ones; the method was immunoSEQ multiplex PCR. In the table there are more than 250,000 clones, about 15% of which are singletons. No antigen has been identified for these receptors. Specimen: naive CD4+ T cells from blood. The receptors were gathered from a man in his late teens or twenties with type 1 diabetes.

The V and J genes are TRBV30 and TRBJ1-1, with 9 positions matching TRBD1. J was trimmed by 0 bases and V by 3 bases; bases with no gene match: 5. Germline lookup yields CDR1 GTSNPN and CDR2 SVGIG (reference sequence). This CDR3 is 15 amino acids long. DNA for the CDR3: TGTGCCTGGAGATCCGGGACAGGGTTGAACACTGAAGCTTTCTTT. This gives the protein CAWRSGTGLNTEAFF.

This clone showed up just a few times. The V call is TRBV18, the J call TRBJ1-1; 7 positions agree with TRBD1. CDR1 and CDR2 (germline): KGHSH, LQKENI. The CDR3 extends over 16 amino acids. V trimming: 0 bases; J trimming: 2 bases; junction bases outside the gene matches: 6. The CDR3 DNA is TGTGCCAGCTCACCACCTAGGGGGCAGGGAAACACTGAAGCTTTCTTT. Encoded protein: CASSPPRGQGNTEAFF.

The chain uses TRBV7-2 and TRBJ2-5; possibly TRBD2 for D (6 bases). The V end lost 5 bases, the J end lost 5 bases, and 27 bases lay between the germline ends. Germline lookup yields CDR1 SGHTA and CDR2 FQGNSA. The CDR3 covers 18 residues. CDR3 DNA: TGTGCCAGCAGCCGCCCGTATTTGGGGCGGGGCCGGGAGGAGACCCAGTACTTC. As protein: CASSRPYLGRGREETQYF. The variable domain in full, completed from reference TRBV7-2 and TRBJ2-5, reads GAGVSQSPSNKVTEKGKDVELRCDPISGHTALYWYRQSLGQGLEFLIYFQGNSAPDKSGLPSDRFSAERTGGSVSTLTIQRTQQEDSAVYLCASSRPYLGRGREETQYFGPGTRLLVL.

This clone was seen a handful of times. The genes are TRBV28 and TRBJ1-2, with D possibly being TRBD1 (5 bases). V lost 3 bases, J lost 2 bases, and 7 bases lay in between. CDR1 is MDHEN, CDR2 SYDVKM, per germline. The CDR3 loop spans 13 amino acids. Here the CDR3 DNA reads TGTGCCAGCAGTTTTTCAGGGAACTATGGCTACACCTTC. Amino acid sequence: CASSFSGNYGYTF.

This clone occurred many times. The rearrangement uses TRBV4-3 and TRBJ2-7; D is uncertain. Per the germline V gene, CDR1 is LGHNA and CDR2 is YSLEER. The length of the CDR3 is 15 residues. Trimming pared 0 bases from V and 1 base from J, leaving 10 bases between. The CDR3 protein is CASSQEGRRSYEQYF. CDR3 DNA sequence: TGCGCCAGCAGCCAAGAGGGCAGGCGATCCTACGAGCAGTACTTC.

Concerning this clone itself: The germline gene is not matched at one end of the junction; a read error may be the cause. The chain joins TRBV5-4 to TRBJ1-2; D perhaps matches TRBD1 (6 bases). CDR1 and CDR2 (germline): SGHNT, YYREEE (reference sequence). The CDR3 is 15 residues long. Here the CDR3 reads CASSLWRTNPTGKNF. The CDR3 bases are TGTGCCAGCAGCTTGTGGCGAACGAACCCGACAGGCAAAAACTTC.

This clone was seen a few times. The chain joins TRBV30 to TRBJ2-5; D gene unclear. This CDR3 comprises 10 residues. Germline-derived CDR1 and CDR2 are GTSNPN and SVGIG (reference sequence). Trimming stripped 1 base from V and 10 bases from J, with 7 bases between. The CDR3 DNA follows: TGTGCCTGGAGTGGCATCTACCAGTACTTC. Translation: CAWSGIYQYF.

This clone occurred a few times. The chain employs TRBV4-3 and TRBJ2-3, with TRBD1 matching over 7 bases. Trimming at V came to 6 bases and at J to 1 base, leaving 7 bases not matched to a gene. Germline loops: CDR1 LGHNA, CDR2 YSLEER. The CDR3 is made up of 15 amino acids. The CDR3 region is CASRPGGSGTDTQYF. CDR3 nucleotides: TGCGCCAGCAGGCCAGGGGGTAGCGGCACAGATACGCAGTATTTT.

CDR3 bases: TGTGCCAGCAGCTGGGGGGTAGGAGCCTACGAGCAGTACTTC. Protein sequence: CASSWGVGAYEQYF. This chain uses TRBV5-6 with TRBJ2-7, with a tentative D call TRBD2 (6 bases). Trimming pared 3 bases from V and 2 bases from J, leaving 12 bases between. This CDR3 contains 14 residues. Germline values: CDR1 SGHDT, CDR2 YYEEEE.

This clone was seen a few times. The V gene is TRBV5-1, the J gene TRBJ1-1, with D tentatively TRBD1 (5 bases). Germline values: CDR1 SGHRS, CDR2 YFSETQ. V gave up 7 bases and J gave up 7 bases, with 20 bases separating them. The CDR3 consists of 14 residues. The CDR3 region has the DNA TGCGCCAGCCGAGCAGGTACGGGGGTGTTTGAAGCTTTCTTT. This gives the protein CASRAGTGVFEAFF. Using reference TRBV5-1 and TRBJ1-1 for the parts outside the CDR3, the full variable domain is KAGVTQTPRYLIKTRGQQVTLSCSPISGHRSVSWYQQTPGQGLQFLFEYFSETQRNKGNFPGRFSGRQFSNSRSEMNVSTLELGDSALYLCASRAGTGVFEAFFGQGTRLTVV.

V is TRBV6-4 and J is TRBJ1-2, with 9 nucleotides matching TRBD1. The length of the CDR3 is 16 residues. With V trimmed by 0 bases and J by 6 bases, 8 bases remained unmatched. Per germline, CDR1 MRHNA and CDR2 SNTAGT. The CDR3 nucleotides read TGTGCCAGCAGTGACTCCCCCGGGACAGGGTTTAATGGCTACACCTTC. Translated: CASSDSPGTGFNGYTF.